This TCR beta chain was sequenced in a study of response to subunit inactivated influenza vaccine. MiXCR was run by TCRdb on the RT-PCR reads, yielding one entry per CDR3 protein. The sample records fewer than 800,000 distinct CDR3 sequences, 15% to 17% being singletons. Germline V gives CDR1 ENHRY, CDR2 SYGVKD. V shed 0 bases and J shed 1 base, with 13 bases lying between them. The CDR3 is 17 amino acids. Regarding the study as a whole: Few new T cells, the authors suggested, are recruited by each seasonal influenza vaccination.

The sample holds a few counts of this clonotype. The antigen is not known. This rearrangement joins TRBV10-3 to TRBJ1-3; unclear D gene. The clonotype was recovered from a man aged 45-60 years who received an inactivated influenza vaccine. Sequencing was performed on PBMCs from blood, taken about 12 days after vaccination. The DNA for the CDR3 is TGTGCCATCAGTGAGTCGAGGTCGGGTGTTTCTGGAAACACCATATATTTT. It codes for CAISESRSGVSGNTIYF.